These T cell receptor beta chains were read from a single sample in a study of blood T cell repertoires in COVID-19. The data were produced by immunoSEQ multiplex PCR, yet TCRdb's version contains in-frame clones alone and is incomplete. This table holds 300,000 to 400,000 clones, approximately 90% found once. The sample taken for sequencing was PBMCs or T cells enriched from blood (not recorded which). The receptors derive from a young man who had recovered from COVID-19. The CDR3 runs from the conserved cysteine through the conserved F or W. D genes are given only for firm matches. Size is stated for part of the rows, as once, few or many counts, or as a class when the clone is expanded.

TRBV2	.	TRBJ1-1	.	CASLSLRNTEAFF	TGTGCCAGCTTAAGCCTTAGGAACACTGAAGCTTTCTTT
TRBV19	.	TRBJ1-5	.	CASSTVNPALPQHF	TGTGCCAGTAGTACCGTTAACCCTGCGTTGCCCCAGCATTTT
TRBV6-5	.	TRBJ2-2	.	CASRTANTGELFF	TGTGCCAGCAGGACAGCGAACACCGGGGAGCTGTTTTTT
TRBV6-5	.	TRBJ1-1	.	CASDGVGSGGEAFF	TGTGCCAGCGACGGGGTTGGCTCCGGAGGTGAAGCTTTCTTT
TRBV10-3	.	TRBJ2-7	.	CASTGRDRQYF	TGTGCCAGCACAGGACGAGACCGGCAGTACTTC
TRBV5-5	.	TRBJ2-5	.	CASSFSGKQETQYF	TGTGCCAGCAGCTTCTCGGGGAAACAAGAGACCCAGTACTTC
TRBV27	few	TRBJ1-1	.	CASSSLFRETEAFF	TGTGCCAGCAGTTCCCTTTTCCGGGAAACTGAAGCTTTCTTT
TRBV21-1	.	TRBJ2-2	.	CASSKGQGSTGELFF	TGTGCCAGCAGCAAGGGACAGGGATCCACCGGGGAGCTGTTTTTT
TRBV27	.	TRBJ2-1	.	CASSSNGMNNEQFF	TGTGCCAGCAGTTCTAACGGGATGAACAATGAGCAGTTCTTC
TRBV19	.	TRBJ1-2	TRBD1	CASISGGSGRGDYGYTF	TGTGCCAGTATATCAGGGGGCTCTGGACGAGGGGACTATGGCTACACCTTC
TRBV5-1	.	TRBJ1-4	.	CASSLMRARDEKLFF	TGCGCCAGCAGCTTGATGAGGGCTCGGGATGAAAAACTGTTTTTT
TRBV4-3	.	TRBJ1-4	.	CASSPASGVEKLFF	TGCGCCAGCAGCCCCGCGTCGGGGGTTGAAAAACTGTTTTTT
TRBV18	.	TRBJ2-1	TRBD2	CASSPRAGEVEQFF	TGTGCCAGCTCACCTCGAGCGGGAGAGGTTGAGCAGTTCTTC
TRBV18	.	TRBJ2-5	.	CASSPPSVTETQYF	TGTGCCAGCTCACCACCTTCGGTTACGGAGACCCAGTACTTC
TRBV2	few	TRBJ1-6	TRBD1	CASSDRGRERSPLHF	TGTGCCAGCAGTGACAGGGGGCGCGAAAGGTCACCCCTCCACTTT
TRBV7-6	.	TRBJ2-2	.	CASSLRPAVHDTGELFF	TGTGCCAGCAGCTTACGACCCGCGGTACACGACACCGGGGAGCTGTTTTTT
TRBV3-1/TRBV3-2	.	TRBJ2-7	TRBD1	CASSTGTGGNPYEQYF	TGTGCCAGCAGCACGGGGACAGGAGGGAACCCCTACGAGCAGTACTTC
TRBV6-5	.	TRBJ1-2	.	CASSSPDYGYTF	TGTGCCAGCAGTTCTCCAGACTATGGCTACACCTTC
TRBV30	.	TRBJ1-5	TRBD1	CAWGTGRGQPQHF	TGTGCCTGGGGGACAGGTCGGGGTCAGCCCCAGCATTTT
TRBV9	.	TRBJ2-1	TRBD2	CARTSGRENEQFF	TGTGCCCGGACTAGCGGGAGAGAGAATGAGCAGTTCTTC
TRBV6-5	few	TRBJ1-5	.	CASSLPEGGTQPQHF	TGTGCCAGCAGTCTCCCAGAGGGAGGGACTCAGCCCCAGCATTTT
TRBV5-6	.	TRBJ1-1	.	CASSLAFPVMNTEAFF	TGTGCCAGCAGCTTGGCCTTCCCGGTGATGAACACTGAAGCTTTCTTT
TRBV4-1	.	TRBJ2-2	TRBD1	CASSPGQGRTGELFF	TGCGCCAGCAGCCCTGGACAGGGGAGGACCGGGGAGCTGTTTTTT
TRBV11-1	few	TRBJ2-2	.	CASSSATANTGELFF	TGTGCCAGCAGCTCTGCGACAGCGAACACCGGGGAGCTGTTTTTT
TRBV29-1	.	TRBJ2-5	.	CSVVEGTETQYF	TGCAGCGTTGTGGAGGGTACGGAGACCCAGTACTTC
TRBV6-1	.	TRBJ2-7	TRBD1	CASSAGAGQGVYEQYF	TGTGCCAGCAGTGCAGGAGCGGGACAGGGGGTCTACGAGCAGTACTTC
TRBV5-5	few	TRBJ2-2	TRBD2	CASSAGLAANTGELFF	TGTGCCAGCAGCGCGGGACTAGCGGCGAACACCGGGGAGCTGTTTTTT
TRBV7-8	.	TRBJ2-3	.	CASSLAQTEPGDTQYF	TGTGCCAGCAGCTTAGCCCAAACCGAGCCGGGAGATACGCAGTATTTT
TRBV7-3	.	TRBJ1-6	TRBD1	CASSLVPGRGQSPLHF	TGTGCCAGCAGCTTAGTGCCGGGCAGGGGGCAATCACCCCTCCACTTT
TRBV5-6	few	TRBJ2-1	.	CASSLPGITQFF	TGTGCCAGCAGCTTGCCAGGGATAACGCAGTTCTTC
TRBV5-1	.	TRBJ1-6	.	CASSLFQGIGSPLHF	TGCGCCAGCAGCTTGTTCCAGGGGATAGGTTCACCCCTCCACTTT
TRBV6-5	once	TRBJ1-2	.	CASTEVWNYGYTF	TGTGCCAGCACGGAGGTTTGGAACTATGGCTACACCTTC
TRBV28	.	TRBJ2-1	TRBD2	CASTPYPGTSSNNEQFF	TGTGCCAGCACCCCATATCCCGGGACTAGCAGTAACAATGAGCAGTTCTTC
TRBV9	.	TRBJ2-1	TRBD1	CASSLPLSGTGYNEQFF	TGTGCCAGCAGCCTTCCCCTATCCGGGACAGGCTACAATGAGCAGTTCTTC
TRBV19	.	TRBJ1-1	.	CASSKLGASNTEAFF	TGTGCCAGTAGTAAGCTGGGGGCTTCGAACACTGAAGCTTTCTTT
TRBV19	.	TRBJ2-2	TRBD1	CASTGTANTGELFF	TGTGCCAGTACCGGGACAGCGAACACCGGGGAGCTGTTTTTT
TRBV2	.	TRBJ2-3	TRBD1	CASRGTGADTQYF	TGTGCCAGCAGGGGGACAGGTGCAGATACGCAGTATTTT
TRBV4-3	.	TRBJ2-1	TRBD1	CASSQGDRYSYNEQFF	TGCGCCAGCAGCCAGGGGGACAGGTACTCCTACAATGAGCAGTTCTTC
TRBV6-2/TRBV6-3	.	TRBJ2-5	TRBD2	CASTPQLAGKETQYF	TGTGCCAGCACCCCCCAACTAGCGGGAAAAGAGACCCAGTACTTC
TRBV10-3	.	TRBJ1-1	TRBD1	CAITESSGGTEAFF	TGTGCCATCACCGAGTCGTCAGGGGGCACTGAAGCTTTCTTT
TRBV10-1	.	TRBJ2-7	TRBD1	CASSTGTGDGLYEQYF	TGCGCCAGCAGTACCGGGACAGGGGATGGGCTCTACGAGCAGTACTTC